This note documents a single T cell receptor (beta chain) sequence. Its target antigen remains unknown. No much larger clonotype is one base removed from it; base qualities were not supplied. Sorted unstimulated T cells and proliferating T cells recovered from mixed lymphocyte reactions underwent TCRbeta CDR3 sequencing. Fresh whole blood from around 11 HLA-typed healthy donors was used to isolate PBMCs. The library was produced with the immunoSEQ multiplex PCR assay. Each sample had 85,000 to 100,000 TCR templates assayed by the deep sequencing platform. Genomic DNA extracted from sorted T cells was the material used for TCRbeta CDR3 sequencing. The original pipeline was this. The R programming language was used for clonal analysis of the TCRbeta CDR3 data. Comparing unstimulated samples against CFSE-low samples taken after the reaction was how alloreactive CD4+ and CD8+ clones were defined. By matching sequences to the repertoires of sorted unstimulated Treg and non-Treg cells, each alloreactive CD4+ clone was assigned a regulatory or non-regulatory origin. TCRdb re-hosts the immuneACCESS table, in-frame sequences only. Its copies lack some clones; in the studies checked, an unresolved V gene accounts for under half of them, and the cause for the rest is not known. Clonal size and the V and J genes are those of that table, whereas D and trimming came from the DNA. A total of approximately 75,000 clones appear in this sample, roughly 93% of them only once. 5% of the sample is taken by the ten largest.

V is shortened by 8 bases, J by 0 bases, and the region joining them spans 15 bases. According to the germline V gene, CDR1 reads SQVTM and CDR2 reads ANQGSEA. CDR3 length: 14 amino acids, cysteine to phenylalanine. Here the CDR3 DNA is all that survives: 42 bases in frame from base 1. The entry originates in a study of siplizumab effects on memory and regulatory T cells (dated 2019 in TCRdb). Some background on the complete study: The study looked at the effect of siplizumab, an anti-CD2 antibody, on alloreactive T-cell subsets in allogeneic mixed lymphocyte reactions made from human PBMCs.

General study outcomes and caveats: Because sequences below about 10^-5 frequency were poorly captured, only a minor fraction of alloreactive clones could be mapped to unstimulated subsets. Among mappable alloreactive CD4+ clones, the Treg-derived fraction averaged around 69% with siplizumab versus 25% to 30% in control reactions. Siplizumab significantly reduced the cumulative frequency of alloreactive sequences traceable to unstimulated CD4+ memory T cells. For roughly 80-96% of proliferating CD4+ or CD8+ clones, no naive or memory phenotype could be assigned. Unstimulated naive T cells appeared more diverse than memory T cells, and naive cells seemed to contribute substantially to the alloresponse. Whether proliferating Tregs from siplizumab cultures actually had suppressive function was not functionally confirmed.

Sequencing used CD8+ T cells sorted from blood. The chain employs TRBV29-1 and TRBJ2-3; perhaps TRBD2 is the D gene, with 6 bases matching. This TCR came from a human donor in good health. The CDR3: CSLEGSGSTDTQYF. At the DNA level, the sequence is TGCAGCCTGGAAGGTAGCGGAAGCACAGATACGCAGTATTTT.